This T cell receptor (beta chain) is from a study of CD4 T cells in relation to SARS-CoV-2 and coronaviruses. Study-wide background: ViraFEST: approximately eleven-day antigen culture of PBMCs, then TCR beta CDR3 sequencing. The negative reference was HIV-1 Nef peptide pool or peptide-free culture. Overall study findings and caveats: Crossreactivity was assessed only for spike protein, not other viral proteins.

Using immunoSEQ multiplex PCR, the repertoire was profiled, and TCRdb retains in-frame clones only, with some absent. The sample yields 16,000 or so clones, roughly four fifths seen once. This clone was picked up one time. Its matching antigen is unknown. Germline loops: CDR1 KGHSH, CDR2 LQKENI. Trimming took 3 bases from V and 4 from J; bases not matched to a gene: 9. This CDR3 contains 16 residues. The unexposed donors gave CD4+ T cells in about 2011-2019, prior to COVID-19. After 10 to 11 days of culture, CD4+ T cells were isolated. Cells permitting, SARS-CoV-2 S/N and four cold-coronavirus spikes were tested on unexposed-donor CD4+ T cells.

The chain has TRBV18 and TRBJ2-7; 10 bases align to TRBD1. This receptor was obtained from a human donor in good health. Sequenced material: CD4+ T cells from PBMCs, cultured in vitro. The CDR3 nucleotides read TGTGCCAGCTCACCTAGTGGGACAGGGGTATTATACGAGCAGTACTTC. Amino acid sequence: CASSPSGTGVLYEQYF.